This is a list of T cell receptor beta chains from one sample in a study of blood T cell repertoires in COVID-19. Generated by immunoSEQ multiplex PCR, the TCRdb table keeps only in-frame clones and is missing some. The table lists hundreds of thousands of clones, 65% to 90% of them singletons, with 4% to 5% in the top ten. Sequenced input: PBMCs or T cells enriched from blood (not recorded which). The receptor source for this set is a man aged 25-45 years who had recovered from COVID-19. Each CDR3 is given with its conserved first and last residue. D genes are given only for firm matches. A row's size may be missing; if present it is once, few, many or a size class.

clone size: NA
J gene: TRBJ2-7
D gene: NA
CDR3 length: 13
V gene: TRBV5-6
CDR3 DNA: TGTGCCAGCAGCTTGGTTTCAGGGTCCGAGCAGTACTTC
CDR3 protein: CASSLVSGSEQYF

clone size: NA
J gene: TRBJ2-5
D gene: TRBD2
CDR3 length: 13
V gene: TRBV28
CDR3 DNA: TGTGCCAGCAGCGGGGGGGGCCGAGAGACCCAGTACTTC
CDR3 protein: CASSGGGRETQYF

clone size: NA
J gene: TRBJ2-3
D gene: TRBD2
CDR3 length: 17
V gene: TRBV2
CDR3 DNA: TGTGCCAGCACCGGGACTAGCGGGAGTAGGGTGACAGATACGCAGTATTTT
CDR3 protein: CASTGTSGSRVTDTQYF

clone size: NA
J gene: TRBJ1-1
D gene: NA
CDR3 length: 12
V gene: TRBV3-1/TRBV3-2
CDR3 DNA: TGTGCCAGCAGCCCCTCGAACACTGAAGCTTTCTTT
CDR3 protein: CASSPSNTEAFF

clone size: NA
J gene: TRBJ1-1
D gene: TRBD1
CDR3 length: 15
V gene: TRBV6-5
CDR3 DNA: TGTGCCAGCAGTTACTCGACAGGGGTGAACACTGAAGCTTTCTTT
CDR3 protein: CASSYSTGVNTEAFF

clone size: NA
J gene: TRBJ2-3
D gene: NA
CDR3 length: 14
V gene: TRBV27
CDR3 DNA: TGTGCCAGCAGTTTACTGGGCGGGCCAGATACGCAGTATTTT
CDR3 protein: CASSLLGGPDTQYF

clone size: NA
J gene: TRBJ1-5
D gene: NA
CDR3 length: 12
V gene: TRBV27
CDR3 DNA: TGTGCCAGCAGTTTTAACAATCAGCCCCAGCATTTT
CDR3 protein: CASSFNNQPQHF

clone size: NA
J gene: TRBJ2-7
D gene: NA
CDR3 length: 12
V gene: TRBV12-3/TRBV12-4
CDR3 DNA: TGTGCCAGCAGTGGAGGGTACGACGAGCAGTACTTC
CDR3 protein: CASSGGYDEQYF

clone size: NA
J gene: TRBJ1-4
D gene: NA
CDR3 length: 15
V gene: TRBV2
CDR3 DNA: TGTGCCAGCGAGAAGGAGACAGCTCCAAATGAAAAACTGTTTTTT
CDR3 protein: CASEKETAPNEKLFF

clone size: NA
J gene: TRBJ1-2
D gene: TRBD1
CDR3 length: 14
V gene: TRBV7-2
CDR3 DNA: TGTGCCAGCAGCTTAGACGAGGGGACAGGTACCTACACCTTC
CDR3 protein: CASSLDEGTGTYTF

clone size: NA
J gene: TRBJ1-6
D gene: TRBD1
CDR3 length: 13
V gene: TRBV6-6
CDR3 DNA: TGTGCCAGCAGGAACAGGGGAAATTCACCCCTCCACTTT
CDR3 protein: CASRNRGNSPLHF

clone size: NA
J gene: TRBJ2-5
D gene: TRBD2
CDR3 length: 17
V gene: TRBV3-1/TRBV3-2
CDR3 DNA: TGTGCCAGCAGCCCCCGCCCGGGAGCGGGGGGGAAAGAGACCCAGTACTTC
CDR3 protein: CASSPRPGAGGKETQYF

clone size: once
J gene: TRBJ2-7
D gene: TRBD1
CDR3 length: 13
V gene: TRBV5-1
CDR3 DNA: TGCGCCAGCAGCGCGGACAGGGGGCTCGAGCAGTACTTC
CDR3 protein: CASSADRGLEQYF

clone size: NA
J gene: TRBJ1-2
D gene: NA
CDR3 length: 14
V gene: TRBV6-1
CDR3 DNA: TGTGCCAGCAGAGAAGACACAGGGATCTATGGCTACACCTTC
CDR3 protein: CASREDTGIYGYTF

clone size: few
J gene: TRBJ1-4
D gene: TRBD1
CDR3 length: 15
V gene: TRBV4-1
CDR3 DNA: TGCGCCAGCAGTCGGACAGGTGCCCCTAATGAAAAACTGTTTTTT
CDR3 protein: CASSRTGAPNEKLFF

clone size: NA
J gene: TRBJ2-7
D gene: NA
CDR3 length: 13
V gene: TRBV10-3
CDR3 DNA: TGTGCCATCAGTGATGTCTTCTCCTACGAGCAGTACTTC
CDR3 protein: CAISDVFSYEQYF

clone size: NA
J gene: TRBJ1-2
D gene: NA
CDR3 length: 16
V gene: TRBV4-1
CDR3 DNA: TGCGCCAGCAGCCAAGACATAGCTTTAGCTAACTATGGCTACACCTTC
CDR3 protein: CASSQDIALANYGYTF

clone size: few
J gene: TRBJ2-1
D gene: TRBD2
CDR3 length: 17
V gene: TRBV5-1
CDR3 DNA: TGCGCCAGCAGCCTCATAGCGGGAGGGGACGTTTACAATGAGCAGTTCTTC
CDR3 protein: CASSLIAGGDVYNEQFF

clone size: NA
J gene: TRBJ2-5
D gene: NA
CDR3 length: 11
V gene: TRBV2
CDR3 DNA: TGTGCCAATGTCGCGCAAGAGACCCAGTACTTC
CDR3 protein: CANVAQETQYF

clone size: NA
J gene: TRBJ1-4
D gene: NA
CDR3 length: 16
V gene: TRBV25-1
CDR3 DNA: TGTGCCAGCAGTAACCCCACCCGGGAATATGATGAAAAACTGTTTTTT
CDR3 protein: CASSNPTREYDEKLFF

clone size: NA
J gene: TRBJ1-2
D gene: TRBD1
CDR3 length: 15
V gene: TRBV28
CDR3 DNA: TGTGCCAGCAGTTTAAGGACAGGGTTTATCTATGGCTACACCTTC
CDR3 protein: CASSLRTGFIYGYTF

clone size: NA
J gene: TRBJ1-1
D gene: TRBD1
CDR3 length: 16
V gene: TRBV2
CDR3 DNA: TGTGCCAGCAGATCCGGGACAGGGTGGGAGAACACTGAAGCTTTCTTT
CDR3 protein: CASRSGTGWENTEAFF

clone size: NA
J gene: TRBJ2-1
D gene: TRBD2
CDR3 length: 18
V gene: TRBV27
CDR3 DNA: TGTGCCAGCACCCGCGGCCATCCCCTAGCGGACTCCTACAATGAGCAGTTCTTC
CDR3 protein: CASTRGHPLADSYNEQFF

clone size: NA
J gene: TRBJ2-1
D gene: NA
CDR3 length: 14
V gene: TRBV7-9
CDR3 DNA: TGTGCCAGCAGCCGCAGGGAAGGGTACAATGAGCAGTTCTTC
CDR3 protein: CASSRREGYNEQFF

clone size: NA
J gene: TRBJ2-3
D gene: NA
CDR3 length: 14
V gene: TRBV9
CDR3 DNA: TGTGCCAGCAGCGTGGGACAATCCACAGATACGCAGTATTTT
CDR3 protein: CASSVGQSTDTQYF

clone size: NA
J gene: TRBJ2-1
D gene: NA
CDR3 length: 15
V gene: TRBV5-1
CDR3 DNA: TGCGCCAGCAGCTTGGGACAGACTCCCTACAATGAGCAGTTCTTC
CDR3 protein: CASSLGQTPYNEQFF

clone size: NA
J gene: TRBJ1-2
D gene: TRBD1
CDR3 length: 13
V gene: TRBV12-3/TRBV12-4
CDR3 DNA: TGTGCCACGGAGGACAGGGGGGTCGATGGCTACACCTTC
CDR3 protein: CATEDRGVDGYTF

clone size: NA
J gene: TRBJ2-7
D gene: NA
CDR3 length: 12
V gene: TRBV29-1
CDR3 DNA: TGCAGCGTTGGACAGTTCTCCTACGAGCAGTACTTC
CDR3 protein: CSVGQFSYEQYF

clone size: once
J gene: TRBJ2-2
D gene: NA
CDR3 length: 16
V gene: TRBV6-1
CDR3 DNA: TGTGCCAGCAGTGGCCTAAAGAATGTCAACACCGGGGAGCTGTTTTTT
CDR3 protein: CASSGLKNVNTGELFF

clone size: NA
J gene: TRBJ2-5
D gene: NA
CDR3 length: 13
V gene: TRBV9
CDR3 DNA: TGTGCCAGCAGCGTACACAGCCAAGAGACCCAGTACTTC
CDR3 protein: CASSVHSQETQYF

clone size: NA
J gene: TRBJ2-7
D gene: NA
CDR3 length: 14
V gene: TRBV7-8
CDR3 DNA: TGTGCCAGCAGCTTTTTTGTGCGATCCTACGAGCAGTACTTC
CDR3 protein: CASSFFVRSYEQYF

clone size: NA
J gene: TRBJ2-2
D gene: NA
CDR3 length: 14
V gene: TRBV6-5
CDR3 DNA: TGTGCCAGCAGACTAGTCACGAACACCGGGGAGCTGTTTTTT
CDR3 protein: CASRLVTNTGELFF

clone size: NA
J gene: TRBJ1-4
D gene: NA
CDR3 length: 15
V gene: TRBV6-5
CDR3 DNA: TGTGCCAGCAGTCCCAGAGGAGGGACTAATGAAAAACTGTTTTTT
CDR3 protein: CASSPRGGTNEKLFF

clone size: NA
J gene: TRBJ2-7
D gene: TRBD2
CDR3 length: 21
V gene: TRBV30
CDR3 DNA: TGTGCCTGGAGCTCCGGACGGGGGACTAGCGGGAGGGCCTCAAGGGGCTACGAGCAGTACTTC
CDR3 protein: CAWSSGRGTSGRASRGYEQYF

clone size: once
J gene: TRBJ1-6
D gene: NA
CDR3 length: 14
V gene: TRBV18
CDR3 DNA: TGTGCCAGCTCACCCGGACAAGATAATTCACCCCTCCACTTT
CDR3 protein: CASSPGQDNSPLHF

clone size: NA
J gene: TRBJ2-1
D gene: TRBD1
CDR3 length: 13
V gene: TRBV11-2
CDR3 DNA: TGTGCCAGCGGCAGGGGGACCTACAATGAGCAGTTCTTC
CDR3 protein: CASGRGTYNEQFF

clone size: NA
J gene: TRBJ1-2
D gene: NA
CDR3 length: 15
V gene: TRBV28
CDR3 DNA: TGTGCCAGCACCACGCACCGGACAAGTAGCTATGGCTACACCTTC
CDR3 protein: CASTTHRTSSYGYTF

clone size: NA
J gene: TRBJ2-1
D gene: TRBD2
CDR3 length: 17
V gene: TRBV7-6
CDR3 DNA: TGTGCCAGCAGCTTATCATCGACTAGCGGGAGTGGGGGCGAGCAGTTCTTC
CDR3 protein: CASSLSSTSGSGGEQFF

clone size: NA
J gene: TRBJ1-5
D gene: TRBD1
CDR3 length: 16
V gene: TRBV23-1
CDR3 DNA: TGCGCCAGCAGTCAAGCTGTTCAGGGGGACACTCAGCCCCAGCATTTT
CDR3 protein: CASSQAVQGDTQPQHF

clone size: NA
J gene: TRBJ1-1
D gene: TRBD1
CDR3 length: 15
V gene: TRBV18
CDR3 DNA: TGTGCCAGCTCACCACTAGGGACAGGCCTTCGTGAAGCTTTCTTT
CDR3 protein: CASSPLGTGLREAFF

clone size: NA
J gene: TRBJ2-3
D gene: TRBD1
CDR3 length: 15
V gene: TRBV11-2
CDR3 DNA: TGTGCCAGCAGGAGGGCGGGACAGGTCACAGATACGCAGTATTTT
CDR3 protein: CASRRAGQVTDTQYF

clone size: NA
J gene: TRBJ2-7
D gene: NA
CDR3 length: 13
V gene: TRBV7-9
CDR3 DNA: TGTGCCAGCATCCCCCAGGCTACCTACGAGCAGTACTTC
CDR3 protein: CASIPQATYEQYF

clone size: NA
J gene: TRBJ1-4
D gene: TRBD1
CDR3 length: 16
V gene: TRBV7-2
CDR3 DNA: TGTGCCAGCAGCACAGCTGGACAGGGCCTTAATGAAAAACTGTTTTTT
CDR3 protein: CASSTAGQGLNEKLFF

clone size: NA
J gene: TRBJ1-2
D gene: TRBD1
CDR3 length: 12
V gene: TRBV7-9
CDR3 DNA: TGTGCCAGCAGATACGGACAGGGAGGGCCGGACTTC
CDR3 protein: CASRYGQGGPDF

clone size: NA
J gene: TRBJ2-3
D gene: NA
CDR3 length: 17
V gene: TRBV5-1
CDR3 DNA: TGCGCCAGCAGCTTGGGAGTAGGGGCGGGGAGCACAGATACGCAGTATTTT
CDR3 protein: CASSLGVGAGSTDTQYF

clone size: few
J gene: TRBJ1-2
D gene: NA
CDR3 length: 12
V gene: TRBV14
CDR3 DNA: TGTGCCTCGACCGGGGGGAACTATGGCTACACCTTC
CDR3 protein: CASTGGNYGYTF

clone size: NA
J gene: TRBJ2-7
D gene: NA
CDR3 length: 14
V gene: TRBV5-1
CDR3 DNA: TGCGCCAGCAGCTTGGTCGGTGGCTCCTACGAGCAGTACTTC
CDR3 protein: CASSLVGGSYEQYF

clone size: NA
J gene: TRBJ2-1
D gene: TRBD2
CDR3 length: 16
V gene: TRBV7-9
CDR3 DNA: TGTGCCAGCAGCTTAGCACTAGCGGCAACCTACAATGAGCAGTTCTTC
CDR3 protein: CASSLALAATYNEQFF

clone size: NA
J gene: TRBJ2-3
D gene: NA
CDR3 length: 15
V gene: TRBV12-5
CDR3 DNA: TGTGCTAGTGCCGAGCAGGGGGGTATGTTGTATACGCAGTATTTT
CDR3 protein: CASAEQGGMLYTQYF

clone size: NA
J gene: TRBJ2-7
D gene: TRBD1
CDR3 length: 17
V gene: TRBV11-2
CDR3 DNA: TGTGCCAGCAGCCGGCAGTCCTTCTTGACAGGGGGTTACGAGCAGTACTTC
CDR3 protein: CASSRQSFLTGGYEQYF

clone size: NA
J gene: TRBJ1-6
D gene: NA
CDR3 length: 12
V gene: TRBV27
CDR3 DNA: TGTGCCAGCAGTTTATCTTCCGGGTCCCTCCACTTT
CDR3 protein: CASSLSSGSLHF